Listed below are T cell receptor beta chains from one sample, sequenced in a study of blood T cell repertoires in COVID-19. Clones were read by immunoSEQ multiplex PCR, and TCRdb kept only the in-frame ones, dropping some. The sample has approximately 250,000 clones; 88% are singletons. Sequencing was carried out using PBMCs or T cells enriched from blood (not recorded which). The receptors stem from a woman aged 55-70 years in a cohort exposed to, infected with or recovered from COVID-19 (not recorded which). CDR3s include the opening cysteine and the closing phenylalanine or tryptophan. D genes are given only for firm matches. Expanded clones are given a class, and other clones once, few, many or no size at all.

j_gene: TRBJ2-3; v_gene: TRBV4-1; d_gene: TRBD1; abundance: few; CDR3aa: CASSQVITGTGNTDTQYF; CDR3nt: TGCGCCAGCAGCCAAGTCATCACCGGGACAGGGAACACAGATACGCAGTATTTT
j_gene: TRBJ2-5; v_gene: TRBV27; d_gene: TRBD1; abundance: NA; CDR3aa: CASSPTGGRETQYF; CDR3nt: TGTGCCAGCAGTCCCACAGGGGGCAGGGAGACCCAGTACTTC
j_gene: TRBJ2-7; v_gene: TRBV6-1; d_gene: TRBD2; abundance: NA; CDR3aa: CASSEGSSGSADEQYF; CDR3nt: TGTGCCAGCAGTGAAGGTAGTAGCGGGAGTGCAGACGAGCAGTACTTC
j_gene: TRBJ2-5; v_gene: TRBV11-3; d_gene: NA; abundance: NA; CDR3aa: CASSLEPQRTQYF; CDR3nt: TGTGCCAGCAGCTTAGAGCCCCAGCGGACCCAGTACTTC
j_gene: TRBJ1-4; v_gene: TRBV5-4; d_gene: NA; abundance: NA; CDR3aa: CASSLGEEKLFF; CDR3nt: TGTGCCAGCAGCTTGGGGGAGGAAAAACTGTTTTTT
j_gene: TRBJ1-2; v_gene: TRBV7-2; d_gene: TRBD1; abundance: NA; CDR3aa: CASSLTGAYGYTF; CDR3nt: TGTGCCAGCAGCTTAACAGGGGCCTATGGCTACACCTTC
j_gene: TRBJ2-2; v_gene: TRBV5-1; d_gene: NA; abundance: NA; CDR3aa: CASSLAPGVNTGELFF; CDR3nt: TGCGCCAGCAGCTTGGCCCCGGGGGTGAACACCGGGGAGCTGTTTTTT
j_gene: TRBJ1-1; v_gene: TRBV19; d_gene: TRBD1; abundance: NA; CDR3aa: CASRTGGVLNTEAFF; CDR3nt: TGTGCCAGTAGGACAGGGGGCGTCTTGAACACTGAAGCTTTCTTT
j_gene: TRBJ1-2; v_gene: TRBV20-1; d_gene: NA; abundance: NA; CDR3aa: CSALYGYTF; CDR3nt: TGCAGTGCCCTTTATGGCTACACCTTC
j_gene: TRBJ2-3; v_gene: TRBV5-1; d_gene: NA; abundance: NA; CDR3aa: CASSLREPTDTQYF; CDR3nt: TGCGCCAGCAGCTTGAGAGAACCCACAGATACGCAGTATTTT
j_gene: TRBJ1-3; v_gene: TRBV28; d_gene: NA; abundance: NA; CDR3aa: CASSSPGTTGNTIYF; CDR3nt: TGTGCCAGCAGCTCCCCCGGGACAACTGGAAACACCATATATTTT
j_gene: TRBJ1-6; v_gene: TRBV28; d_gene: NA; abundance: NA; CDR3aa: CASSFQGLANSPLHF; CDR3nt: TGTGCCAGCAGTTTTCAGGGGCTGGCTAATTCACCCCTCCACTTT
j_gene: TRBJ1-3; v_gene: TRBV6-5; d_gene: NA; abundance: NA; CDR3aa: CASSRLTGSGNTIYF; CDR3nt: TGTGCCAGCAGTCGTTTGACGGGCTCTGGAAACACCATATATTTT
j_gene: TRBJ2-1; v_gene: TRBV18; d_gene: TRBD1; abundance: NA; CDR3aa: CASSPPGTVTYNEQFF; CDR3nt: TGTGCCAGCTCACCACCGGGGACAGTCACCTACAATGAGCAGTTCTTC
j_gene: TRBJ2-6; v_gene: TRBV28; d_gene: TRBD1; abundance: NA; CDR3aa: CASTRRQGIAGANVLTF; CDR3nt: TGTGCCAGCACTCGCCGACAGGGAATCGCTGGGGCCAACGTCCTGACTTTC
j_gene: TRBJ1-4; v_gene: TRBV7-9; d_gene: TRBD1; abundance: few; CDR3aa: CASSYGQATNEKLFF; CDR3nt: TGTGCCAGCAGCTACGGACAGGCAACTAATGAAAAACTGTTTTTT
j_gene: TRBJ1-4; v_gene: TRBV5-4; d_gene: NA; abundance: once; CDR3aa: CASSTKATNEKLFF; CDR3nt: TGTGCCAGCAGCACAAAAGCAACTAATGAAAAACTGTTTTTT
j_gene: TRBJ2-3; v_gene: TRBV15; d_gene: TRBD2; abundance: NA; CDR3aa: CATSYLAGGTDTQYF; CDR3nt: TGTGCCACCTCCTACTTAGCGGGAGGTACAGATACGCAGTATTTT
j_gene: TRBJ2-1; v_gene: TRBV7-9; d_gene: TRBD2; abundance: NA; CDR3aa: CASSIKGASGSNEQFF; CDR3nt: TGTGCCAGCAGCATAAAGGGGGCTAGCGGGAGTAATGAGCAGTTCTTC
j_gene: TRBJ1-1; v_gene: TRBV12-3/TRBV12-4; d_gene: NA; abundance: NA; CDR3aa: CASGGTANTEAFF; CDR3nt: TGTGCCAGCGGCGGGACGGCGAACACTGAAGCTTTCTTT